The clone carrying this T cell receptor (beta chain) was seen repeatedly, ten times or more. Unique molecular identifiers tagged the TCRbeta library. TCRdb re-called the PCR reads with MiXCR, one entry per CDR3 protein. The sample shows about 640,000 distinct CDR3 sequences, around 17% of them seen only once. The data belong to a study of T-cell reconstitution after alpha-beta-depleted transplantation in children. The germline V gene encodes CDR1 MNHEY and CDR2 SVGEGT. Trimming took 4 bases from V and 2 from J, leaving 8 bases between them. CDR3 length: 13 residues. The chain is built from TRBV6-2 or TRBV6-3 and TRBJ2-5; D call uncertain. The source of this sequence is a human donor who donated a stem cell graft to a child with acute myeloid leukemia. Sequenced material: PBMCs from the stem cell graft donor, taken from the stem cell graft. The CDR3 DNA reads TGTGCCAGCAGTTTTTCCGCACAAGAGACCCAGTACTTC. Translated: CASSFSAQETQYF.